The present entry profiles one T cell receptor (beta chain) with its context. Its antigen remains unidentified. This record belongs to a study of T cell repertoires in cytomegalovirus infection. Whole-study context: Both a matching HLA type and CMV infection were indicated by public TCR beta signatures. Study-wide results and limits: Across the ex vivo response, the dominant clonotypes were HLA-C-restricted CMV-specific TCR beta clonotypes. People with CMV and the relevant HLA were identified by cumulative public TCR beta family frequency.

TCRdb redid the calling of the reads with MiXCR, one entry per CDR3 protein. The sample has 85,000 to 130,000 distinct CDR3 sequences, less than 25% seen once. J gave up 2 bases and V 2 bases, and 12 bases lay outside the gene matches. CDR3 length: 20 residues. Germline CDR1 LGHNA, CDR2 YNFKEQ. The source is a human donor in good health (CMV status not recorded). Some clones in this sample may be carry-over from other donors' samples. Sequenced: CD8+ T cells from PBMCs. V is TRBV4-2 and J is TRBJ2-7, with 16 positions matching TRBD2. In DNA, the CDR3 is TGTGCCAGCAGCCAATCGGGGACTAGCGGGGGGGCTGGCCCAGCCTACGAGCAGTACTTC. It is translated as CASSQSGTSGGAGPAYEQYF.